Many counts were recorded for the clone carrying this T cell receptor (beta chain). Antigen specificity is unknown. The data belong to a study of T cell repertoires in cytomegalovirus infection. Study at large: Public TCR beta signatures provided an indication of both CMV infection and a matching HLA type. Study-level points and caveats: The study found HLA-C-restricted CMV-specific TCR beta clonotypes dominating the ex vivo response.

Germline CDR1 is SGHTA and CDR2 is FQGNSA. The length of the CDR3 is 17 residues. Trimming shortened V by 3 bases and J by 2 bases, and 20 bases separated the two germline ends. From the reads, TCRdb called clonotypes with MiXCR, one entry per CDR3 protein. The data contain around 250,000 distinct CDR3 sequences, approximately 17% of them seen just once; the ten biggest clones take up around 43%. This TCR was recovered from a human donor in good health (CMV status not recorded). Some clones in this sample may be carry-over from other donors' samples. This chain links TRBV7-2 with TRBJ2-7; either TRBD1 or TRBD2 may fit D (6 bases each). Sequencing used CD8+ T cells from PBMCs. Here the CDR3 reads CASSFIPRGPRPYEQYF. CDR3 nucleotides: TGTGCCAGCAGCTTTATACCCCGGGGGCCTAGACCCTACGAGCAGTACTTC. The complete variable domain, with remaining parts taken from reference TRBV7-2 and TRBJ2-7, reads GAGVSQSPSNKVTEKGKDVELRCDPISGHTALYWYRQSLGQGLEFLIYFQGNSAPDKSGLPSDRFSAERTGGSVSTLTIQRTQQEDSAVYLCASSFIPRGPRPYEQYFGPGTRLTVT.